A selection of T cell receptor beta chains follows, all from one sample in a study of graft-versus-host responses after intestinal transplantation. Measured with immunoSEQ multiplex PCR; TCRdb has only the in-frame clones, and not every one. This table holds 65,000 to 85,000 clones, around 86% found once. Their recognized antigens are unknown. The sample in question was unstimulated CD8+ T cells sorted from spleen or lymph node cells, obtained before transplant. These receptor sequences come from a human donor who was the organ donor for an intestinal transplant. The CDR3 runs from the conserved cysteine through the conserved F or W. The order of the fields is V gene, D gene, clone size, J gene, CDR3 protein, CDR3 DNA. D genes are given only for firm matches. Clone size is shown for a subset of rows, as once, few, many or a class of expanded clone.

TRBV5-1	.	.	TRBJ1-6	CASSLDSPTLGNSPLHF	TGCGCCAGCAGCCTCGACAGTCCTACCCTGGGTAATTCACCCCTCCACTTT
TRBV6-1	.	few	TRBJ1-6	CASSDYNSPLHF	TGTGCCAGCAGTGACTATAATTCACCCCTCCACTTT
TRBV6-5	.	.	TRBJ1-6	CASSYFPGSYNSPLHF	TGTGCCAGCAGTTACTTCCCAGGCTCCTATAATTCACCCCTCCACTTT
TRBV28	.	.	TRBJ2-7	CASGYIGTYYEQYF	TGTGCCAGCGGATACATCGGAACCTACTACGAGCAGTACTTC
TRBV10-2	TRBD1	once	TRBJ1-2	CASSAGQEGPRGYTF	TGCGCCAGCAGCGCTGGACAGGAGGGGCCTAGAGGCTACACCTTC
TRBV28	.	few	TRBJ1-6	CASSWGLSPLHF	TGTGCCAGCAGTTGGGGGTTGTCACCCCTCCACTTT
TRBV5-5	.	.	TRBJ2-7	CASSLESFYEQYF	TGTGCCAGCAGCTTGGAGTCCTTCTACGAGCAGTACTTC
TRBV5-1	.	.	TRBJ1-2	CASSLGQGVRYGYTF	TGCGCCAGCAGCTTAGGGCAGGGTGTGCGGTATGGCTACACCTTC
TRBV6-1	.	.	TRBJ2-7	CASSDQIEDAYEQYF	TGTGCCAGCAGTGATCAGATAGAGGACGCCTACGAGCAGTACTTC
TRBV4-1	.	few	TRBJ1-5	CASSQDGGISNQPQHF	TGCGCCAGCAGCCAAGATGGTGGGATTAGCAATCAGCCCCAGCATTTT
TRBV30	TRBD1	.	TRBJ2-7	CAWSTPGTGFYEQYF	TGTGCCTGGAGTACCCCCGGGACAGGCTTCTACGAGCAGTACTTC
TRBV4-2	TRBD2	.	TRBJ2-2	CASSQTSGGELAGELFF	TGTGCCAGCAGCCAAACTAGCGGGGGGGAATTAGCCGGGGAGCTGTTTTTT
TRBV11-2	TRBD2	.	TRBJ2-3	CASSYSGGTIHTQYF	TGTGCCAGCAGCTATAGCGGGGGGACAATACATACGCAGTATTTT
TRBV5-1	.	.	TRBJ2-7	CASSDGSSYEQYF	TGCGCCAGCTCGGACGGGAGCTCCTACGAGCAGTACTTC
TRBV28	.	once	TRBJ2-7	CASSYPGLSEQYF	TGTGCCAGCAGTTACCCAGGGCTTAGCGAGCAGTACTTC
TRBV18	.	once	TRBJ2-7	CASSPPDQAKQYF	TGTGCCAGCTCACCCCCTGATCAGGCTAAGCAGTACTTC
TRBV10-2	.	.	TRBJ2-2	CASSPDWATGELFF	TGCGCCAGCAGCCCCGACTGGGCCACCGGGGAGCTGTTTTTT
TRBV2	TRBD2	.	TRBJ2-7	CASRGLVESYEQYF	TGTGCCAGCAGAGGACTAGTTGAGTCCTACGAGCAGTACTTC
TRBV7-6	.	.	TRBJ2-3	CASTLGLPGTDTQYF	TGTGCCAGCACCTTGGGACTCCCAGGGACAGATACGCAGTATTTT
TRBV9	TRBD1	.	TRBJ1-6	CASSVGRDRGNSPLHF	TGTGCCAGCAGCGTGGGGAGGGACAGGGGTAATTCACCCCTCCACTTT
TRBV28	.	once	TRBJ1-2	CASSYLPANYGYTF	TGTGCCAGCAGTTATCTCCCCGCTAACTATGGCTACACCTTC
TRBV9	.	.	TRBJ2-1	CASSVVGGWDEQFF	TGTGCCAGCAGCGTAGTTGGGGGTTGGGATGAGCAGTTCTTC
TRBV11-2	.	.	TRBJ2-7	CASSFGSLYEQYF	TGTGCCAGCAGCTTCGGGAGCCTCTACGAGCAGTACTTC
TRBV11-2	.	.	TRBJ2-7	CASRTRGYEQYF	TGTGCCAGCAGAACCCGGGGCTACGAGCAGTACTTC
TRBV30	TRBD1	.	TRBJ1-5	CALGTGSSNQPQHF	TGTGCCCTAGGGACAGGGAGTAGCAATCAGCCCCAGCATTTT
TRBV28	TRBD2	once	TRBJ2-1	CASSLTRGGYNEQFF	TGTGCCAGCAGTTTAACCCGGGGGGGGTACAATGAGCAGTTCTTC
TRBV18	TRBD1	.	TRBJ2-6	CASSPPTGGRFITTSGANVLTF	TGTGCCAGCTCACCACCGACAGGGGGACGCTTCATTACAACCTCTGGGGCCAACGTCCTGACTTTC
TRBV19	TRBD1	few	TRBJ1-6	CASSIGDRGRNSPLHF	TGTGCCAGTAGTATAGGGGACAGGGGACGGAATTCACCCCTCCACTTT
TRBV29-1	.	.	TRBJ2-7	CSVDMMGYGYEQYF	TGCAGCGTTGATATGATGGGGTACGGTTACGAGCAGTACTTC
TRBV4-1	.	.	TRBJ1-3	CASSQVQGSSYSGNTIYF	TGCGCCAGCAGCCAAGTTCAGGGTTCATCCTACTCTGGAAACACCATATATTTT
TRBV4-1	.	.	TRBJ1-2	CASSQGGDTDGYTF	TGCGCCAGCAGCCAAGGTGGGGACACGGATGGCTACACCTTC
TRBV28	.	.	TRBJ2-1	CASSLMLGDGISYNEQFF	TGTGCCAGCAGTTTAATGTTGGGGGACGGAATCTCCTACAATGAGCAGTTCTTC
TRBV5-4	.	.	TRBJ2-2	CASSLDVTGELFF	TGTGCCAGCAGCTTGGATGTCACCGGGGAGCTGTTTTTT
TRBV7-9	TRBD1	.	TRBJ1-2	CASSSGQGHSYTF	TGTGCCAGCAGCTCTGGACAGGGGCATAGCTACACCTTC
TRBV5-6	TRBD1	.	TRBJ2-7	CASSLISGGAMFEQYF	TGTGCCAGCAGCTTAATATCAGGGGGCGCGATGTTCGAGCAGTACTTC